The 2 T cell receptor beta chains given below trace back to one sample, sequenced in a study of T cells expressing NK-cell markers. TCRdb reprocessed the 5' RACE reads, with one entry per CDR3 protein and no DNA. This sample's clone table lists about 550,000 distinct CDR3 sequences. The specimen sequenced was blood T cells: a sorted CD56 or NKG2C T cell subset, CD4+ or CD8+ T cells, or bulk PBMC T cells (not recorded which). The receptors were gathered from a man younger than 30 in good health.

The chain uses TRBV27 and TRBJ2-5; TCRdb picks TRBD2, but there is no DNA to check that call. The CDR3 runs 14 residues. Germline V CDR1 and CDR2: MNHEY, SMNVEV (reference sequence). The CDR3 here is CASSFLAGQETQYF.

The chain carries TRBV7-8 and TRBJ2-3; there is no DNA to check the TCRdb D call of TRBD2. This CDR3 is 15 amino acids long. The germline V gene has CDR1 SGHVS and CDR2 FQNEAQ. The CDR3 here is CASSDRVADTDTQYF.